The 26 T cell receptor beta chains below come from one sample, sequenced in a study of identical twins. TCRdb re-called the 5' RACE reads with MiXCR, one entry per CDR3 protein. The data hold hundreds of thousands of distinct CDR3 sequences, with 12% observed a single time. These data are also associated with another study on yellow fever vaccine responses in identical twins.

The sample comprised PBMCs. These receptors were obtained from a woman younger than 35 in good health.

This rearrangement joins TRBV20-1 to TRBJ2-4; no clear D gene. CDR1 and CDR2 from the germline V gene are DFQATT and SNEGSKA (reference sequence). The CDR3 loop spans 11 amino acids. V was shortened by 4 bases and J by 7 bases, with 8 bases between the two germline ends. CDR3 DNA sequence: TGCAGTGCTACCTTGGGGAACATTCAGTACTTC. The encoded protein is CSATLGNIQYF.

This clonotype occurred many times. The chain employs TRBV6-1 and TRBJ1-2; TRBD1 might be the D (5 bases). The CDR3 has 17 amino acids. Trimming removed 7 bases at V and 3 bases at J, with 24 bases between. Germline V gene lookup returns CDR1 MNHNS and CDR2 SASEGT. In DNA form, the CDR3 reads TGTGCCAGCATCTCGTCACCTGGGGCCAATGAATACTATGGCTACACCTTC. It specifies CASISSPGANEYYGYTF.

This clonotype appeared a few times. This rearrangement joins TRBV12-3 or TRBV12-4 to TRBJ2-3; a weak D match, TRBD1 (6 bases). The CDR3 is 14 amino acids. Trimming removed 4 bases at V and 1 base at J, with 9 bases between. The DNA for the CDR3 is TGTGCCAGCAGTTCACGACAGGGCACAGATACGCAGTATTTT. Its translation: CASSSRQGTDTQYF.

The chain has TRBV20-1 and TRBJ2-1, with D possibly TRBD2 on 6 matching bases. The CDR3 length is 13 residues. Germline V CDR1 and CDR2: DFQATT, SNEGSKA (reference sequence). V shed 2 bases and J shed 7 bases, with 12 bases lying between them. The CDR3 region is CSARLEGRNEQFF. CDR3 coding DNA: TGCAGTGCTAGACTGGAGGGCCGAAATGAGCAGTTCTTC.

This clonotype has more than one count but fewer than ten. This chain connects TRBV2 to TRBJ2-5; 12 bases map to TRBD2. Germline CDR1 SNHLY, CDR2 FYNNEI. J lost 5 bases, V lost 6 bases, and 7 bases had no gene match. The length of the CDR3 is 15 residues. The chain's CDR3 is CASSRLAGEGETQYF. CDR3 nucleotide sequence: TGTGCCAGCAGCCGACTAGCGGGAGAGGGGGAGACCCAGTACTTC.

This clonotype was observed at least ten times. V gene TRBV29-1 combines with J gene TRBJ2-2, with D unclear. Germline CDR1 and CDR2: SQVTM and ANQGSEA. CDR3 size: 13 residues. Trimming shortened V by 3 bases and J by 2 bases, and 7 bases separated the two germline ends. The CDR3 DNA reads as TGCAGCGTTGACAGAGATAACACCGGGGAGCTGTTTTTT. Encoded protein: CSVDRDNTGELFF.

This chain joins TRBV6-1 and TRBJ2-1, with D hard to call. This CDR3 is built from 14 residues. Trimming took 0 bases from V and 6 from J, leaving 9 bases between them. Germline V gene sequence: CDR1 MNHNS, CDR2 SASEGT. The CDR3 region is CASSEAYPTNEQFF. The CDR3 DNA reads as TGTGCCAGCAGTGAAGCCTACCCTACCAATGAGCAGTTCTTC.

The gene calls are TRBV27 and TRBJ2-5, with 12 nucleotides matching TRBD2. The CDR3 consists of 15 residues. Germline V CDR1 and CDR2: MNHEY, SMNVEV (reference sequence). After removal of 6 bases from V and 4 bases from J, the junction contained 6 bases not matched to a gene. The CDR3 region is CASRTTSGGIETQYF. For the CDR3, the DNA is TGTGCCAGCAGGACGACTAGCGGGGGCATAGAGACCCAGTACTTC.

This sequence joins TRBV28 and TRBJ2-3, with 12 bases lining up with TRBD2. This CDR3 contains 16 residues. Germline loops: CDR1 MDHEN, CDR2 SYDVKM. Unmatched junction bases numbered 6, after V lost 6 bases and J lost 2 bases. The CDR3 DNA is TGTGCCAGCAGCAAGACTAGCGGGAGTTTCACAGATACGCAGTATTTT. Amino acids: CASSKTSGSFTDTQYF.

This clonotype turned up a few times. This rearrangement joins TRBV18 to TRBJ2-3, with D unresolved. The germline V gene has CDR1 KGHSH and CDR2 LQKENI. V lost 5 bases and J lost 3, with 6 bases in between. The CDR3 is made up of 12 amino acids. CDR3 DNA: TGTGCCAGCTCATGGAGAACAGATACGCAGTATTTT. It yields the protein CASSWRTDTQYF.

The CDR3 bases are TGCAGTGCTAGACGGACTAGCGGGAAGGCCGGGGAGCTGTTTTTT. Its translation is CSARRTSGKAGELFF. The rearrangement uses TRBV20-1 and TRBJ2-2; 12 nucleotides align to TRBD2. The CDR3 sequence is 15 residues long. The J segment lost 6 bases and the V segment lost 2 bases, leaving 4 bases of the junction unmatched. Per the germline V gene, CDR1 is DFQATT and CDR2 is SNEGSKA (reference sequence).

The chain links TRBV10-1 to TRBJ2-7; no definite D call. The germline V gene has CDR1 WNHNN and CDR2 SYGVQD (reference sequence). The CDR3 spans 16 residues. Trimming took 0 bases from V and 4 from J, leaving 16 bases between them. The CDR3 loop is CASSESLARSQYEQYF. The DNA for the CDR3 is TGCGCCAGCAGTGAGTCATTGGCGAGGTCACAGTACGAGCAGTACTTC.

The CDR3 DNA follows: TGTGCCAGCACAGGACAGGGGAAGTACAATGAGCAGTTCTTC. It translates to CASTGQGKYNEQFF. V and J are TRBV7-9 and TRBJ2-1; 9 bases match TRBD1. Germline assignment: CDR1 SEHNR and CDR2 FQNEAQ (reference sequence). The CDR3 consists of 14 residues. V trimming: 7 bases; J trimming: 4 bases; junction bases outside the gene matches: 5.

In its sample, this clonotype was seen a few times. V is TRBV5-1 and J is TRBJ1-5; 10 bases line up with TRBD1. Looked up from germline, CDR1 is SGHRS and CDR2 is YFSETQ. The CDR3 spans 15 residues. V trimming: 0 bases; J trimming: 5 bases; junction bases outside the gene matches: 2. The CDR3 reads CASSLGDRGDQPQHF. As DNA, the CDR3 is TGCGCCAGCAGCTTGGGGGACAGGGGAGATCAGCCCCAGCATTTT.

The J gene is TRBJ2-1, the V gene TRBV29-1; D possibly corresponds to TRBD2 (6 bases). Trimming shortened V by 4 bases and J by 9 bases, and 16 bases separated the two germline ends. Germline assignment: CDR1 SQVTM and CDR2 ANQGSEA. This CDR3 comprises 13 residues. Here the CDR3 reads CSVGRRLVREQFF. CDR3 sequence (DNA): TGCAGCGTTGGCCGGAGACTAGTGCGTGAGCAGTTCTTC.

This clonotype was detected only a few times. This chain's CDR3 is CASSDGAFAGGRATQYF. The CDR3 bases are TGTGCCAGCAGTGATGGGGCCTTTGCGGGAGGGAGGGCTACGCAGTATTTT. The chain uses TRBV25-1 and TRBJ2-3; 9 bases align to TRBD2. The germline V gene has CDR1 MGHDK and CDR2 SYGVNS. The length of the CDR3 is 17 residues. The V gene end was trimmed by 3 bases and the J gene end by 8 bases; junction bases not matched to a gene: 15.

The chain uses TRBV12-3 or TRBV12-4 and TRBJ2-5, with D possibly called TRBD1 or TRBD2 (5 bases each). CDR3 length: 15 residues. V was cut by 3 bases and J by 7 bases, with 18 bases left in between. The CDR3 loop reads CASSLFNGAEGTQYF. CDR3 in DNA: TGTGCCAGCAGTTTGTTCAACGGGGCTGAGGGGACCCAGTACTTC.

The chain couples TRBV20-1 to TRBJ2-1; 13 bases map to TRBD2. V lost 5 bases, J lost 6 bases, and 7 bases stayed unmatched. The germline CDR1 and CDR2 sequences are DFQATT and SNEGSKA (reference sequence). This CDR3 spans 15 amino acids. This CDR3 reads CSASRTSGSPNEQFF. Here the CDR3 DNA reads TGCAGTGCTTCGAGGACTAGCGGGAGTCCCAATGAGCAGTTCTTC.

This clonotype was seen a handful of times. The V and J genes are TRBV20-1 and TRBJ2-3, with TRBD2 as a possible D gene (6 bases). Germline V CDR1 and CDR2: DFQATT, SNEGSKA (reference sequence). Trimming removed 2 bases from V and 7 bases from J, with 10 bases in between. The CDR3 is 12 amino acids. CDR3 DNA sequence: TGCAGTGCTAGAACTAGCAGCAATACGCAGTATTTT. It codes for CSARTSSNTQYF.

This chain links TRBV5-1 with TRBJ2-3, with D perhaps matching TRBD2 (5 bases). This CDR3 has 15 residues. Trimming pared 0 bases from V and 2 bases from J, leaving 10 bases between. Germline V gene sequence: CDR1 SGHRS, CDR2 YFSETQ. CDR3 amino acids: CASSLVASYTDTQYF. The CDR3, as DNA: TGCGCCAGCAGCTTGGTAGCGAGTTACACAGATACGCAGTATTTT.

V and J are TRBV29-1 and TRBJ2-1; 12 bases match TRBD2. CDR3 length: 13 amino acids. Germline CDR1 and CDR2: SQVTM and ANQGSEA. V lost 8 bases to trimming and J lost 9 bases; unmatched junction nucleotides: 8. CDR3 in amino acids: CSFHRGLAGEQFF. CDR3 coding DNA: TGCAGCTTCCACCGGGGACTAGCGGGTGAGCAGTTCTTC.

V usage is TRBV20-1 and J usage is TRBJ2-7; the D is unclear. The CDR3 totals 14 residues. V gave up 5 bases and J gave up 1 base, with 15 bases separating them. CDR1 and CDR2 from the germline V gene are DFQATT and SNEGSKA (reference sequence). CDR3 protein: CSALAQQSSYEQYV. CDR3 bases: TGCAGTGCTCTTGCACAGCAGTCATCCTACGAGCAGTACGTC.

This clonotype was found a few times. The chain combines TRBV6-1 with TRBJ2-5; 13 nucleotides align to TRBD2. Germline V gene lookup returns CDR1 MNHNS and CDR2 SASEGT. The CDR3 is made up of 14 amino acids. The V segment lost 7 bases and the J segment 5 bases; nucleotides outside the gene matches: 4. For the CDR3, the DNA is TGTGCCAGCACCTCGACTAGCGGGGGGGAGACCCAGTACTTC. Protein sequence: CASTSTSGGETQYF.

The sample holds many counts of this clonotype. The V call is TRBV20-1, the J call TRBJ1-2; 7 bases match TRBD1. The CDR3 contains 13 residues. Germline CDR1 DFQATT, CDR2 SNEGSKA (reference sequence). CDR3 residues: CTQKRTGLYGYTF. In DNA, the CDR3 is TGCACACAGAAAAGGACAGGTCTCTATGGCTACACCTTC.

The V call is TRBV21-1, the J call TRBJ2-1; the table calls TRBD2, which could not be checked here. TRBV21-1 is annotated as a pseudogene. The CDR3 has 17 amino acids. CDR3 protein: CASSKVCLAEKYNEQFF. The CDR3 DNA reads as TGTGCCAGCAGCAAAGTCTGTCTAGCGGAGAAATACAATGAGCAGTTCTTC.

This clonotype was detected ten times or more. The rearrangement uses TRBV20-1 and TRBJ2-5, with D possibly being TRBD2 (7 bases). Germline V gene sequence: CDR1 DFQATT, CDR2 SNEGSKA (reference sequence). V gave up 3 bases and J gave up 5 bases, with 10 bases separating them. The CDR3 is 12 residues long. The CDR3 bases are TGCAGTGCTAGGAGGGGGGGGGAGACCCAGTACTTC. This gives the protein CSARRGGETQYF.